A selection of T cell receptor beta chains follows, all from one sample in a study of blood T cell repertoires in COVID-19. The method was immunoSEQ multiplex PCR; TCRdb's version includes in-frame clones alone and lacks a portion of them. Here the sample spans around 200,000 clones, about 90% being singletons. Sequenced input: peripheral blood. These receptor sequences come from a man in his forties with active or convalescent COVID-19. Both conserved end residues are part of each CDR3. D genes are given only for firm matches. Expanded clones are given a class, and other clones once, few, many or no size at all.

v_call	clone_size	j_call	d_call	cdr3_nt	cdr3_aa
TRBV27	.	TRBJ1-2	TRBD1	TGTGCCAGCAGTGGCACAGGGGGAGCTAACTATGGCTACACCTTC	CASSGTGGANYGYTF
TRBV7-2	.	TRBJ1-1	.	TGTGCCAGCAGCACGACAAGGATGAACACTGAAGCTTTCTTT	CASSTTRMNTEAFF
TRBV1	.	TRBJ1-2	.	TGCACCAGCAGCCAGGGCCTGCTGACAGGCTACACCTTC	CTSSQGLLTGYTF
TRBV2	.	TRBJ2-7	TRBD2	TGTGCCAGCAGGGGACTAGCGGGACATTACGAGCAGTACTTC	CASRGLAGHYEQYF
TRBV7-6	.	TRBJ2-2	.	TGTGCCAGCAGACATGCCCCCTACAGGGCCGGGGAGCTGTTTTTT	CASRHAPYRAGELFF
TRBV24-1	.	TRBJ1-2	TRBD1	TGTGCCAGCTCGACAGGGGCCTATGGCTACACCTTC	CASSTGAYGYTF
TRBV5-1	.	TRBJ2-5	.	TGCGCCAGCACGGGGGACGGACAAGAGACCCAGTACTTC	CASTGDGQETQYF
TRBV2	.	TRBJ1-3	.	TGTGCCAGCTGCTACCAGGGGTATGGAAACACCATATATTTT	CASCYQGYGNTIYF
TRBV27	.	TRBJ1-2	TRBD1	TGTGCCAGCAGTTCGCACAGGGGGAGTTATGGCTACACCTTC	CASSSHRGSYGYTF
TRBV7-7	.	TRBJ2-7	.	TGTGCTAGCAGCAGAGAGAAAGAGCAGTACTTC	CASSREKEQYF
TRBV19	.	TRBJ2-2	.	TGTGCCAGTAGCTACAGGGTCGGGGACACCGGGGAGCTGTTTTTT	CASSYRVGDTGELFF
TRBV6-2/TRBV6-3	.	TRBJ1-1	.	TGTGCCAGCAGGCCTTACCAGACAGCGACGAACACTGAAGCTTTCTTT	CASRPYQTATNTEAFF
TRBV7-2	few	TRBJ1-1	.	TGTGCCAGCAGCTTCTCCAGGGGGAACACTGAAGCTTTCTTT	CASSFSRGNTEAFF
TRBV19	.	TRBJ1-5	.	TGTGCCAGTAGTAAAACCGGTGGGGGTAGCGGTCAGCCCCAGCATTTT	CASSKTGGGSGQPQHF
TRBV11-1	.	TRBJ2-1	.	TGTGCCAGCAGCTGGGGGCGTACAGCCCATGAGCAGTTCTTC	CASSWGRTAHEQFF
TRBV19	.	TRBJ1-1	TRBD1	TGTGCCAGTAGTGTTGGACAGGCCAACACTGAAGCTTTCTTT	CASSVGQANTEAFF
TRBV18	.	TRBJ1-1	.	TGTGCCAGCTCACCCGCCAGGGCCCTAACTGAAGCTTTCTTT	CASSPARALTEAFF
TRBV7-2	.	TRBJ2-7	TRBD2	TGTGCCAGCAGCTCGGGGGGAGGATACGAGCAGTACTTC	CASSSGGGYEQYF
TRBV28	.	TRBJ2-5	.	TGTGCCAGCAGTTTAGATCGGGGTGGCGGGACCCAGTACTTC	CASSLDRGGGTQYF
TRBV18	.	TRBJ2-2	.	TGTGCCAGCTCACCACACCCCTTTGGCAGTTCGAACACCGGGGAGCTGTTTTTT	CASSPHPFGSSNTGELFF
TRBV7-3	.	TRBJ2-7	.	TGTGCCAGCAGCAGACGGGAGAGGGGAAGTTATGACGAGCAGTACTTC	CASSRRERGSYDEQYF
TRBV7-9	.	TRBJ2-7	TRBD1	TGTGCCAGCGGCTCCCTCCGGACAGGTAATCCATACGAGCAGTACTTC	CASGSLRTGNPYEQYF
TRBV19	.	TRBJ1-2	TRBD1	TGTGCCAGTATGAAGGGGGACAGGGGGGACTACACCTTC	CASMKGDRGDYTF
TRBV9	.	TRBJ1-2	.	TGTGCCAGCAGCCCCTCGCAGTTACACTATGGCTACACCTTC	CASSPSQLHYGYTF
TRBV10-3	.	TRBJ1-2	.	TGTGCCATCAGTGCGGCAGGGGCAGAGTATGGCTACACCTTC	CAISAAGAEYGYTF
TRBV5-1	.	TRBJ2-7	TRBD2	TGCGCCAGCAGCTTGGACACCACCGGGGGGGAGCAGTACTTC	CASSLDTTGGEQYF
TRBV27	.	TRBJ1-2	TRBD1	TGTGCCAGCAGTGCCCGGGACAGGGGGCCGGACTATGGCTACACCTTC	CASSARDRGPDYGYTF
TRBV20-1	.	TRBJ1-1	.	TGCAGTGCTAGTGGGGACTCAAAGGGAGCTTTCTTT	CSASGDSKGAFF
TRBV29-1	.	TRBJ1-2	.	TGCAGCGCCCTTCCGGAGGGCGCTAACTATGGCTACACCTTC	CSALPEGANYGYTF
TRBV28	.	TRBJ1-3	.	TGTGCCAGCAGCCCGCGGGGGGCTGGAAACACCATATATTTT	CASSPRGAGNTIYF
TRBV6-5	.	TRBJ2-3	TRBD2	TGTGCCAGCAGTCTTGGACTAGCGGGAGTGCGTACGCAGTATTTT	CASSLGLAGVRTQYF
TRBV7-6	.	TRBJ1-5	.	TGTGCCAGCAGCTCCCAGGGTAATGATGGCAATCAGCCCCAGCATTTT	CASSSQGNDGNQPQHF
TRBV4-2	.	TRBJ2-1	TRBD2	TGTGCCAGCAGCCCCGGATCACTGGCGGGAGAATTGAAGAAAGTCGCTCACAATGAGCAGTTCTTC	CASSPGSLAGELKKVAHNEQFF
TRBV10-3	few	TRBJ2-5	.	TGTGCCATCAGTGTTGGCGGGTCCCAAGAGACCCAGTACTTC	CAISVGGSQETQYF
TRBV3-1/TRBV3-2	.	TRBJ1-2	TRBD1	TGTGCCAGCAGTCATTTTGAGGGACAGGTTTATGGCTACACCTTC	CASSHFEGQVYGYTF
TRBV9	.	TRBJ1-4	.	TGTGCCAGCAGCGTAGAACCGGGGGGTAATGAAAAACTGTTTTTT	CASSVEPGGNEKLFF